Below are 14 T cell receptor beta chains sequenced from a single sample in a study of T cell responses to AZD1222 COVID-19 vaccine. Clones were read by immunoSEQ multiplex PCR, and TCRdb kept only the in-frame ones, dropping some. The sample contains some 80,000 clones, approximately 90% of which appear only once. The sequencing here drew on peripheral blood, taken on day 0 of AZD1222 vaccination. These receptors were obtained from an adult in good health.

The rearrangement uses TRBV10-3 and TRBJ1-5, with 7 bases aligning to TRBD1. The CDR3 spans 14 residues. Germline CDR1 and CDR2: ENHRY and SYGVKD. V was pared by 2 bases and J by 5 bases, with 3 bases of the junction left unmatched. CDR3 bases: TGTGCCATCAGTGAGAAAGGGGGCGATCAGCCCCAGCATTTT. This translates into CAISEKGGDQPQHF.

J is TRBJ2-1 and V is TRBV9; 11 nucleotides line up with TRBD2. CDR1 is SGDLS, CDR2 YYNGEE, per germline. This CDR3 contains 17 residues. The V gene end was trimmed by 0 bases and the J gene end by 8 bases; junction bases not matched to a gene: 10. CDR3 loop: CASSVGSSTSGVYEQFF. The DNA of the CDR3 is TGTGCCAGCAGCGTAGGTTCGTCGACTAGCGGGGTATATGAGCAGTTCTTC.

This clone has a single count. V usage is TRBV5-1 and J usage is TRBJ2-2, with 12 bases aligning to TRBD2. V lost 0 bases to trimming and J lost 4 bases; unmatched junction nucleotides: 1. The germline V gene has CDR1 SGHRS and CDR2 YFSETQ. This CDR3 spans 16 amino acids. CDR3 protein: CASSLELAGGTGELFF. As DNA, the CDR3 is TGCGCCAGCAGCTTGGAACTAGCGGGGGGCACCGGGGAGCTGTTTTTT.

Details on this clone: This CDR3 is also generated by other DNA sequences in the sample. The chain is built from TRBV5-1 and TRBJ1-2, with a weak D call TRBD1 (5 bases). The germline V gene has CDR1 SGHRS and CDR2 YFSETQ. Trimming removed 0 bases at V and 4 bases at J, with 10 bases between. The CDR3 has 14 residues. CDR3 DNA sequence: TGCGCCAGCAGCTTGGCCCGTCAGGGCTATGGCTACACCTTC. Protein product: CASSLARQGYGYTF.

The chain couples TRBV3-1 (or the pseudogene TRBV3-2) to TRBJ1-1; no firm D call. CDR1 is LGHDT, CDR2 YNNKEL, per germline (reference sequence). Trimming cost V 1 base and J 0 bases, with 6 bases left between them. The CDR3 spans 14 residues. The DNA of the CDR3 is TGTGCCAGCAGCCAAGTAGCCCTGAACACTGAAGCTTTCTTT. Translated, it gives CASSQVALNTEAFF.

This chain uses TRBV28 with TRBJ2-3; 7 positions match TRBD2. Germline values: CDR1 MDHEN, CDR2 SYDVKM. The CDR3 covers 15 residues. J was trimmed by 2 bases and V by 6 bases; bases with no gene match: 8. In DNA, the CDR3 is TGTGCCAGCAGAGGCGGGGGAATGAACACAGATACGCAGTATTTT. This sequence encodes CASRGGGMNTDTQYF.

The chain is built from TRBV5-4 and TRBJ1-1, with D maybe TRBD1 (5 bases). The V gene lost 4 bases and the J gene lost 4 bases, with 14 bases spanning the gap. CDR3 length: 14 residues. Germline CDR1 is SGHNT and CDR2 is YYREEE (reference sequence). The CDR3 loop is CASSPQTASTEAFF. The CDR3 region has the DNA TGTGCCAGCAGCCCACAGACAGCTAGCACTGAAGCTTTCTTT.

This rearrangement joins TRBV9 to TRBJ1-3; D gene uncertain. Trimming took off 0 bases at V and 1 base at J, with 8 bases between the two ends. This CDR3 comprises 15 residues. The germline CDR1 and CDR2 sequences are SGDLS and YYNGEE. For the CDR3, the DNA is TGTGCCAGCAGCGTAGAGTGGGATTCTGGAAACACCATATATTTT. Amino acids: CASSVEWDSGNTIYF.

This clone was picked up one time. The rearrangement uses TRBV4-3 and TRBJ1-4; tentatively, D is TRBD1 (5 bases). Looked up from germline, CDR1 is LGHNA and CDR2 is YSLEER. CDR3 length: 17 amino acids. V lost 0 bases to trimming and J lost 6 bases, with 17 bases between them. This chain's CDR3 is CASSQEGARVFHEKLFF. The CDR3 DNA reads TGCGCCAGCAGCCAAGAAGGGGCAAGGGTTTTTCATGAAAAACTGTTTTTT.

The CDR3 DNA reads TGTGCCAGCAGCCCGGGGACTAGCGGGGCGCCTTACGAGCAGTACTTC. It encodes CASSPGTSGAPYEQYF. The chain joins TRBV11-2 to TRBJ2-7, with 13 bases that match TRBD2. V shed 5 bases, J shed 4 bases, and the junction held 8 bases outside the gene matches. The CDR3 covers 16 residues. Germline CDR1 and CDR2: SGHAT and FQNNGV.

V and J are TRBV5-1 and TRBJ2-7, with 7 bases aligning to TRBD1. V lost 3 bases, J lost 3 bases, and 6 bases stayed unmatched. The CDR3 runs to 14 residues. Looked up from germline, CDR1 is SGHRS and CDR2 is YFSETQ. The CDR3 reads CASSSSGTDYEQYF. In DNA, the CDR3 is TGCGCCAGCAGCTCTTCAGGGACAGACTACGAGCAGTACTTC.

The chain carries TRBV23-1 and TRBJ1-1; D gene uncertain. TRBV23-1 falls under the ORF class, with uncertain function. The germline V and J ends were trimmed by 4 bases and 6 bases, with 15 bases remaining between them. The CDR3 runs 14 residues. CDR3 region: CASSPLSGISEAFF. The CDR3 DNA is TGCGCCAGCAGTCCGTTAAGTGGGATCTCTGAAGCTTTCTTT.

The chain is built from TRBV3-1 (or the pseudogene TRBV3-2) and TRBJ2-7; 10 nucleotides agree with TRBD1. Looked up from germline, CDR1 is LGHDT and CDR2 is YNNKEL (reference sequence). J lost 3 bases, V lost 1 base, and 6 bases had no gene match. There are 16 residues in the CDR3. CDR3 bases: TGTGCCAGCAGCCAAGCCGAAGACAGGGGGCACTACGAGCAGTACTTC. Amino acids: CASSQAEDRGHYEQYF.

CDR3 sequence: CATSDFEVDTQYF. The CDR3 bases are TGTGCCACCAGTGATTTCGAAGTTGATACGCAGTATTTT. V is TRBV24-1 and J is TRBJ2-3; D remains unclear. Trimming took 1 base from V and 6 from J, leaving 7 bases between them. CDR1 and CDR2 from the germline V gene are KGHDR and SFDVKD. This CDR3 is built from 13 residues.